These T cell receptor beta chains were read from a single sample in a study of T cells after yellow fever vaccination. TCRdb re-called the 5' RACE reads through MiXCR, storing one row per CDR3 protein. The sample records more than 65,000 distinct CDR3 sequences, around 7% being singletons. The sequences come from CD8+ T cells sorted from PBMCs, collected approximately 11 days after the first yellow fever vaccination. These receptors came from a man younger than 35 who received the YFV17D yellow fever vaccine. The CDR3 runs from the conserved cysteine through the conserved F or W. D genes are given only for firm matches. Rows may omit the clone size; those that give it use once, few, many or a size class.

>TRBJ2-1|TRBV29-1|TRBD1|many
CSVTGVSYNEQFF
TGCAGCGTTACAGGGGTTAGCTACAATGAGCAGTTCTTC
>TRBJ1-1|TRBV4-1|TRBD1|NA
CASSQGASDRDTEAFF
TGCGCCAGCAGCCAAGGGGCATCGGACAGGGACACTGAAGCTTTCTTT
>TRBJ1-2|TRBV7-9|NA|few
CASTLDSLRLLYGYTF
TGTGCCAGCACCTTAGATTCGCTAAGGCTTCTCTATGGCTACACCTTC
>TRBJ2-7|TRBV25-1|NA|many
CASSEYGGATSSYEQYF
TGTGCCAGCAGTGAATATGGCGGGGCGACCAGCTCCTACGAGCAGTACTTC
>TRBJ2-6|TRBV28|TRBD1|many
CASSGTVSGANVLTF
TGTGCCAGCAGTGGGACAGTCTCTGGGGCCAACGTCCTGACTTTC
>TRBJ2-3|TRBV3-1|TRBD2|NA
CASSHSRTSGGSTDTQYF
TGTGCCAGCAGCCATTCTAGGACTAGCGGGGGAAGCACAGATACGCAGTATTTT
>TRBJ2-7|TRBV5-1|NA|many
CASSAGTNSYEQYF
TGCGCCAGCAGCGCCGGGACAAATTCCTACGAGCAGTACTTC
>TRBJ2-7|TRBV4-1|NA|few
CASSLEGNPYEQYF
TGCGCCAGCAGCCTAGAGGGTAACCCCTACGAGCAGTACTTC
>TRBJ1-5|TRBV7-9|TRBD1|few
CASSSVTGSNQPQHF
TGTGCCAGCAGCTCCGTGACAGGGAGCAATCAGCCCCAGCATTTT
>TRBJ2-3|TRBV5-1|NA|many
CASSLGWGPTDTQYF
TGCGCCAGCAGCTTGGGATGGGGGCCGACAGATACGCAGTATTTT
>TRBJ1-1|TRBV27|NA|few
CASSGGANTEAFF
TGTGCCAGCAGCGGGGGTGCGAACACTGAAGCTTTCTTT
>TRBJ2-2|TRBV7-3|NA|NA
CASSLIGGELFF
TGTGCCAGCAGCTTAATCGGCGGGGAGCTGTTTTTT
>TRBJ2-6|TRBV18|NA|few
CASSPPIIAGANVLTF
TGTGCCAGCTCACCACCGATCATAGCTGGGGCCAACGTCCTGACTTTC
>TRBJ2-3|TRBV27|NA|many
CASSLTWGIGQYF
TGTGCCAGCAGTTTAACCTGGGGCATCGGGCAGTATTTT
>TRBJ2-3|TRBV7-9|TRBD2|NA
CASSDGAGGLGDTQYF
TGTGCCAGCAGCGATGGAGCGGGGGGACTTGGAGATACGCAGTATTTT
>TRBJ2-1|TRBV5-1|NA|many
CASSTGTRGNEQFF
TGCGCCAGCAGCACCGGGACACGTGGCAATGAGCAGTTCTTC
>TRBJ2-1|TRBV4-3|NA|few
CASSQGDSIYNEQFF
TGCGCCAGCAGCCAAGGGGACTCGATCTACAATGAGCAGTTCTTC
>TRBJ2-3|TRBV4-1|NA|many
CASSQYRDTDTQYF
TGCGCCAGCAGCCAATACAGGGACACAGATACGCAGTATTTT
>TRBJ2-1|TRBV4-3|NA|many
CASSQADSNPYNEQFF
TGCGCCAGCAGCCAAGCTGATAGTAACCCTTACAATGAGCAGTTCTTC
>TRBJ2-3|TRBV6-2/TRBV6-3|NA|many
CASSLQVGADTQYF
TGTGCCAGCAGCTTACAGGTTGGGGCAGATACGCAGTATTTT
>TRBJ2-5|TRBV4-3|TRBD1|NA
CASSHGTGSRETQYF
TGCGCCAGCAGCCACGGGACAGGGTCTCGGGAGACCCAGTACTTC
>TRBJ2-1|TRBV19|TRBD2|many
CASSIGGGLYNEQFF
TGTGCCAGTAGTATCGGGGGGGGATTATACAATGAGCAGTTCTTC
>TRBJ2-1|TRBV12-3/TRBV12-4|TRBD2|NA
CASSPPRGGAKKDEQFF
TGTGCCAGCAGCCCCCCCCGCGGGGGGGCCAAAAAGGATGAGCAGTTCTTC
>TRBJ1-2|TRBV28|NA|NA
CASRELVGRDWYGYTF
TGTGCCAGCAGGGAGCTAGTCGGCAGGGATTGGTATGGCTACACCTTC
>TRBJ2-2|TRBV12-3/TRBV12-4|NA|many
CASRAVNTGELFF
TGTGCCAGCAGAGCAGTGAACACCGGGGAGCTGTTTTTT
>TRBJ1-5|TRBV10-3|NA|many
CAISDEKGRDWSQHF
TGTGCCATCAGTGATGAAAAGGGCAGGGACTGGTCCCAGCATTTT
>TRBJ2-7|TRBV20-1|NA|many
CSARDWAYEQYF
TGCAGTGCTAGAGATTGGGCCTACGAGCAGTACTTC
>TRBJ2-5|TRBV14|NA|many
CASSQDPPGVAIVETQYF
TGTGCCAGCAGCCAAGACCCCCCTGGGGTAGCCATAGTGGAGACCCAGTACTTC
>TRBJ1-1|TRBV4-1|NA|many
CASSPARFAEAFF
TGCGCCAGCAGCCCAGCCCGATTCGCTGAAGCTTTCTTT
>TRBJ2-7|TRBV4-1|TRBD1|many
CASSQKGQDEQYF
TGCGCCAGCAGCCAAAAAGGACAGGACGAGCAGTACTTC
>TRBJ1-2|TRBV4-3|TRBD1|NA
CASSQGTGDNYGYTF
TGCGCCAGCAGCCAAGGGACAGGGGATAACTATGGCTACACCTTC
>TRBJ1-2|TRBV20-1|NA|many
CSALGREAYGYTF
TGCAGTGCCTTAGGCAGGGAGGCCTATGGCTACACCTTC
>TRBJ2-1|TRBV7-8|NA|NA
CASSTPGYTYNEQFF
TGTGCCAGCAGCACCCCGGGCTATACCTACAATGAGCAGTTCTTC
>TRBJ2-1|TRBV5-1|NA|few
CASSLLTTYLSYNEQFF
TGCGCCAGCAGCTTGTTAACTACCTACCTTTCCTACAATGAGCAGTTCTTC
>TRBJ1-5|TRBV6-1|NA|NA
CASSDGGGNQPQHF
TGTGCCAGCAGTGACGGGGGGGGCAATCAGCCCCAGCATTTT
>TRBJ2-7|TRBV5-1|TRBD1|many
CASSLEDRGDYEQYF
TGCGCCAGCAGCTTGGAGGACAGGGGCGACTACGAGCAGTACTTC